This TCR beta chain was recovered during a study of regulatory T cells in long-lasting Graves disease. Time point of the sample: persistent/refractory GD, antithyroid drugs over 5 years with positive TRAb. Generation of the TCR library employed RNA extracted from PBMCs. Arm-PCR with iRepertoire HTBI primers amplified the CDR3 regions for these TCR beta libraries. TCRdb analysed the multiplex PCR reads with MiXCR anew, one entry per CDR3 protein. The table includes 700,000 or so distinct CDR3 sequences, about 32% detected once. Sequenced here: peripheral blood mononuclear cells (PBMCs), sampled when the disease was refractory, from a patient treated with antithyroid drugs. The sequence was obtained from a female donor with Graves disease.

CDR3 bases: TGCAGCGGCGCATCTCTCACCACCAGGGGCTACGAGCAGTACTTC. Its translation: CSGASLTTRGYEQYF. J is TRBJ2-7 and V is TRBV29-1; D is perhaps TRBD1 (6 bases). The length of the CDR3 is 15 residues. V lost 7 bases, J lost 3 bases, and 22 bases lay in between. Per germline, CDR1 SQVTM and CDR2 ANQGSEA.